This entry lists 28 T cell receptor beta chains sequenced from one sample in a study of blood T cells in healthy people across ages. A second PCR of about 6 to 12 cycles used a sample-barcoded 5' primer and a J-beta primer mix. TCRdb processed the 5' RACE reads anew with MiXCR; each CDR3 protein has one entry. The repertoire has 1.5 million to 2 million distinct CDR3 sequences, roughly two fifths of them found once; the top ten carry approximately 22%. Material: blood. The receptors here all came from a human donor in good health.

V usage is TRBV4-1 and J usage is TRBJ2-5; D might be TRBD2 (7 bases). CDR3 length equals 18 residues. Trimming stripped 6 bases from V and 1 base from J, with 24 bases between. Germline lookup yields CDR1 MGHRA and CDR2 YSYEKL. CDR3 protein: CASSHSRGGNESQETQYF. The DNA of the CDR3 is TGCGCCAGCAGTCACTCAAGGGGGGGCAACGAATCCCAAGAGACCCAGTACTTC.

The chain recombines TRBV5-1 with TRBJ1-5; the D gene is possibly TRBD1 (6 bases). Germline CDR1 reads SGHRS; CDR2 reads YFSETQ. Trimming removed 1 base at V and 4 bases at J, with 12 bases between. This CDR3 has 15 amino acids. CDR3: CASSLRGQQNQPQHF. As DNA, the CDR3 is TGCGCCAGCAGCTTGAGAGGACAGCAAAATCAGCCCCAGCATTTT.

The rearrangement joins TRBV7-2 to TRBJ2-7; D is unresolved. Germline CDR1 is SGHTA and CDR2 is FQGNSA. The V end lost 1 base, the J end lost 7 bases, and 14 bases lay between the germline ends. The CDR3 has 14 residues. The CDR3 here is CASSLVSPLGEQYF. The CDR3, as DNA: TGTGCCAGCAGCTTAGTATCCCCCCTTGGAGAGCAGTACTTC.

CDR3 in amino acids: CASSYLSGTSYEQYF. The CDR3 DNA reads TGTGCCAGCAGCTATCTTAGCGGGACCTCCTACGAGCAGTACTTC. The chain is built from TRBV7-2 and TRBJ2-7; TRBD2 matches at 8 bases. CDR1 and CDR2 from the germline V gene are SGHTA and FQGNSA. The V segment lost 4 bases and the J segment 0 bases; nucleotides outside the gene matches: 5. The CDR3 runs to 15 residues.

The chain has TRBV7-2 and TRBJ2-3, with D unresolved. V was cut by 2 bases and J by 4 bases, with 16 bases left in between. The CDR3 sequence is 16 residues long. Germline assignment: CDR1 SGHTA and CDR2 FQGNSA. The CDR3 spells CASSLRALGVADTQYF. The CDR3 region has the DNA TGTGCCAGCAGCTTACGGGCCTTGGGTGTCGCAGATACGCAGTATTTT.

This chain joins TRBV12-3 or TRBV12-4 and TRBJ2-3, with D perhaps being TRBD1 or TRBD2 (5 bases each). Trimming took 6 bases from V and 0 from J, leaving 13 bases between them. The CDR3 totals 15 residues. CDR3 nucleotides: TGTGCCAGCAGCCCGGGACGGTTGAGCACAGATACGCAGTATTTT. Residues: CASSPGRLSTDTQYF.

The chain recombines TRBV5-1 with TRBJ2-5; D unresolved. The germline CDR1 and CDR2 sequences are SGHRS and YFSETQ. Trimming took off 5 bases at V and 3 bases at J, with 11 bases between the two ends. The CDR3 runs 13 residues. The CDR3, as DNA: TGCGCCAGCAGAATCGTGTCCGAAGAGACCCAGTACTTC. Translated, it gives CASRIVSEETQYF.

The genes are TRBV15 and TRBJ2-5; 13 positions agree with TRBD2. J was trimmed by 4 bases and V by 5 bases; bases with no gene match: 7. The CDR3 spans 16 residues. Germline V gives CDR1 LNHNV, CDR2 YYDKDF (reference sequence). The CDR3 region is CATSPRTSGGGETQYF. The CDR3 DNA reads as TGTGCCACCAGCCCCCGGACTAGCGGGGGTGGAGAGACCCAGTACTTC.

This chain joins TRBV18 and TRBJ2-1, with 7 bases identical to TRBD1. CDR1 is KGHSH, CDR2 LQKENI, per germline. The CDR3 spans 15 residues. Trimming at V came to 5 bases and at J to 5 bases, leaving 9 bases not matched to a gene. CDR3 coding DNA: TGTGCCAGCTCATCACAGGGGTTTACGGACAATGAGCAGTTCTTC. Protein product: CASSSQGFTDNEQFF.

The chain joins TRBV5-5 to TRBJ1-5; maybe TRBD1 (6 bases). This CDR3 has 15 residues. Germline values: CDR1 SGHKS, CDR2 YYEKEE (reference sequence). V was trimmed by 2 bases and J by 3 bases, leaving 12 bases between them. The CDR3 region has the DNA TGTGCCAGCAGCTTACAGGGCGGGGACAATCAGCCCCAGCATTTT. Its translation: CASSLQGGDNQPQHF.

V usage is TRBV5-1 and J usage is TRBJ1-3, with 7 bases matching TRBD1. The junction had 16 bases not matched to a gene; V was cut back by 4 bases and J by 9 bases. Germline V gene sequence: CDR1 SGHRS, CDR2 YFSETQ. The CDR3 is 16 residues long. The DNA of the CDR3 is TGCGCCAGCAGCCCGATTGGAGAGGGGGCGAGGAGCACCATATATTTT. Amino acid sequence: CASSPIGEGARSTIYF.

The chain links TRBV6-1 to TRBJ1-1; 7 bases align to TRBD1. CDR1 MNHNS and CDR2 SASEGT come from the germline V gene. This CDR3 is 14 amino acids long. With V trimmed by 4 bases and J by 1 base, 3 bases remained unmatched. The CDR3 sequence: CASSGRDRNTEAFF. CDR3 bases: TGTGCCAGCAGTGGCCGGGACAGGAACACTGAAGCTTTCTTT.

The gene calls are TRBV12-3 or TRBV12-4 and TRBJ1-1; D may be TRBD1 (6 bases). Trimming cost V 6 bases and J 8 bases, with 19 bases left between them. This CDR3 has 14 residues. CDR3 loop: CASRTGQGLAEAFF. The CDR3 DNA follows: TGTGCCAGCAGGACGGGACAAGGGTTAGCCGAAGCTTTCTTT.

This clonotype was observed a few times. V gene TRBV11-2 combines with J gene TRBJ1-5, with a possible D match to TRBD1 (5 bases). Germline assignment: CDR1 SGHAT and CDR2 FQNNGV. This CDR3 has 13 residues. Trimming removed 1 base at V and 5 bases at J, with 6 bases between. This CDR3 reads CASSLVQDQPQHF. The CDR3 DNA is TGTGCCAGCAGCTTAGTACAGGATCAGCCCCAGCATTTT.

The chain carries TRBV7-2 and TRBJ2-3; TRBD2 agrees at 9 bases. With 5 bases clipped from V and 4 bases from J, the junction kept 19 bases outside the gene matches. CDR1 is SGHTA, CDR2 FQGNSA, per germline. The CDR3 extends over 19 amino acids. CDR3 coding DNA: TGTGCCAGCAGCCAAAGGGCGGGGGGGCTTCACTCCCCCCCAGATACGCAGTATTTT. Its translation: CASSQRAGGLHSPPDTQYF.

This clonotype was observed a handful of times. The J gene is TRBJ1-2, the V gene TRBV18; weak D call: TRBD1 (5 bases). CDR1 and CDR2 (germline): KGHSH, LQKENI. With 3 bases removed from V and 3 bases from J, the gap between germline ends came to 14 bases. This CDR3 is built from 15 residues. CDR3 sequence reads: CASSPGVEGHYGYTF. DNA of the CDR3: TGTGCCAGCTCACCGGGCGTAGAGGGGCACTATGGCTACACCTTC.

J is TRBJ1-5 and V is TRBV30, with a weak D call TRBD1 (5 bases). Germline assignment: CDR1 GTSNPN and CDR2 SVGIG (reference sequence). V lost 1 base and J 5 bases, leaving 15 bases between the germline ends. The length of the CDR3 is 15 residues. CDR3 nucleotide sequence: TGTGCCTGGAGTGCATTCCGGGACTTCCATCAGCCCCAGCATTTT. Protein product: CAWSAFRDFHQPQHF.

The genes are TRBV5-1 and TRBJ2-7; D may be TRBD2 (7 bases). The germline gives CDR1 SGHRS, CDR2 YFSETQ. V was shortened by 4 bases and J by 0 bases, with 20 bases between the two germline ends. The CDR3 runs to 17 residues. Here the CDR3 DNA reads TGCGCCAGCAGCGTCATGGGGGGGCCCCCGAGCTCCTACGAGCAGTACTTC. Its translation: CASSVMGGPPSSYEQYF.

V usage is TRBV20-1 and J usage is TRBJ2-7; no reliable D call. Germline V gene sequence: CDR1 DFQATT, CDR2 SNEGSKA (reference sequence). V lost 3 bases, J lost 3 bases, and 15 bases lay in between. The CDR3 is made up of 14 amino acids. The CDR3 reads CSASTVGKGYEQYF. The CDR3 DNA follows: TGCAGTGCTAGTACGGTGGGTAAGGGCTACGAGCAGTACTTC.

DNA of the CDR3: TGTGCCAGCAGACGATCAGGGGTTAGCAATCAGCCCCAGCATTTT. This codes for CASRRSGVSNQPQHF. The rearrangement uses TRBV12-3 or TRBV12-4 and TRBJ1-5; a weak D match, TRBD1 (6 bases). CDR3 length equals 15 residues. V was pared by 6 bases and J by 0 bases, with 12 bases between.

The CDR3 nucleotides are TGCAGTGCTAGAGTTTCACAGGGGCCGGGGGATGAGCAGTTCTTC. Amino acid sequence: CSARVSQGPGDEQFF. The chain has TRBV20-1 and TRBJ2-1; D is perhaps TRBD1 (7 bases). Trimming pared 1 base from V and 8 bases from J, leaving 18 bases between. The CDR3 totals 15 residues. Germline CDR1 is DFQATT and CDR2 is SNEGSKA (reference sequence).

The chain carries TRBV6-2 or TRBV6-3 and TRBJ1-1; D unclear. Germline values: CDR1 MNHEY, CDR2 SVGEGT. The ends were cut back, 0 bases at V and 6 bases at J, with 11 bases in the middle. The CDR3 totals 14 residues. The CDR3 region is CASSYSSSGSEAFF. The CDR3 region has the DNA TGTGCCAGCAGTTACTCGAGTTCTGGATCTGAAGCTTTCTTT.

V is TRBV20-1 and J is TRBJ2-7; a possible D gene is TRBD2 (6 bases). Germline CDR1 is DFQATT and CDR2 is SNEGSKA (reference sequence). The length of the CDR3 is 14 residues. V gave up 5 bases and J gave up 6 bases, with 20 bases separating them. CDR3 sequence: CSALGTRPPGEQYF. As DNA, the CDR3 is TGCAGTGCTCTGGGGACTCGCCCTCCGGGCGAGCAGTACTTC.

The rearrangement joins TRBV20-1 to TRBJ2-5; tentatively, D is TRBD1 or TRBD2 (6 bases each). This CDR3 has 12 residues. Trimming stripped 4 bases from V and 4 bases from J, with 10 bases between. Germline V CDR1 and CDR2: DFQATT, SNEGSKA (reference sequence). The CDR3 protein is CSAIKGGETQYF. For the CDR3, the DNA is TGCAGTGCTATAAAGGGGGGAGAGACCCAGTACTTC.

Only a few counts were recorded for this clonotype. The chain carries TRBV7-2 and TRBJ2-2, with a tentative D call TRBD1 (6 bases). CDR1 and CDR2 from the germline V gene are SGHTA and FQGNSA. V lost 3 bases and J lost 3, with 8 bases in between. CDR3 length: 14 amino acids. The CDR3 protein is CASSFNRDTGELFF. DNA for the CDR3: TGTGCCAGCAGCTTCAACAGGGACACCGGGGAGCTGTTTTTT.

This clonotype has a handful of counts. The chain links TRBV20-1 to TRBJ1-2, with 8 bases matching TRBD1. The CDR3 is 13 amino acids. Losses at the gene ends were 1 base for V and 3 bases for J; bases not matched to a gene: 1. The germline V gene encodes CDR1 DFQATT and CDR2 SNEGSKA (reference sequence). Here the CDR3 DNA reads TGCAGTGCTAGAGGGACAGGGCACTATGGCTACACCTTC. Translation: CSARGTGHYGYTF.

The genes are TRBV7-9 and TRBJ2-7; D not resolved. Per germline, CDR1 SEHNR and CDR2 FQNEAQ (reference sequence). This CDR3 region has 13 residues. Trimming removed 5 bases from V and 5 bases from J, with 13 bases in between. CDR3 protein: CASSPANSHEQYF. The CDR3 nucleotides read TGTGCCAGCAGCCCAGCAAATTCTCACGAGCAGTACTTC.

The chain joins TRBV2 to TRBJ1-2; 8 nucleotides line up with TRBD1. Germline CDR1 and CDR2: SNHLY and FYNNEI. The CDR3 loop spans 16 amino acids. With 8 bases clipped from V and 2 bases from J, the junction kept 13 bases outside the gene matches. This CDR3 is CASGETGAIRNYGYTF. The CDR3 region has the DNA TGTGCCAGCGGGGAGACAGGGGCGATCAGGAACTATGGCTACACCTTC.